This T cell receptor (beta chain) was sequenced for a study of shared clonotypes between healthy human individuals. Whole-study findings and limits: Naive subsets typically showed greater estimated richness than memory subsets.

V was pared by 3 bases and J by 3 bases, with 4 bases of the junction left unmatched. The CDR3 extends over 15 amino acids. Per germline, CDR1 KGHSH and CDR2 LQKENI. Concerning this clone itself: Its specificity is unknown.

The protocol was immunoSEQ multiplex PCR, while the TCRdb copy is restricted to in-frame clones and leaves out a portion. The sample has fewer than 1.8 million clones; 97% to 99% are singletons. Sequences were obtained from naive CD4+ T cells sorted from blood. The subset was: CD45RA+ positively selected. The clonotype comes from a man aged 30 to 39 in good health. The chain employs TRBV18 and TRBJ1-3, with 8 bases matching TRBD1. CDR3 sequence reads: CASSPTGDVGNTIYF. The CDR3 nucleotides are TGTGCCAGCTCACCGACAGGGGACGTTGGAAACACCATATATTTT.